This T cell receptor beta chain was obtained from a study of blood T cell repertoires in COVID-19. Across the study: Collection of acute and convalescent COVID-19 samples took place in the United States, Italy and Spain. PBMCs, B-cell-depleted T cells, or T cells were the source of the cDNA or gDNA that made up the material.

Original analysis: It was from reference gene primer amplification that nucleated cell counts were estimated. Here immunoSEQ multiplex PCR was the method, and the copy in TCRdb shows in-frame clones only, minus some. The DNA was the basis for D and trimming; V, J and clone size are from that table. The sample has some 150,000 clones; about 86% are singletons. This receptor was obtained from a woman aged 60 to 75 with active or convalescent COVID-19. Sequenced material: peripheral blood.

The CDR3 is CASSADTGGDEKLFF. In DNA, the CDR3 is TGTGCCAGCAGCGCCGACACCGGGGGGGATGAAAAACTGTTTTTT. The rearrangement uses TRBV7-9 and TRBJ1-4; possibly TRBD1 for D (5 bases). The CDR3 is made up of 15 amino acids. The V gene's germline CDR1 is SEHNR and CDR2 FQNEAQ (reference sequence). Trimming took off 5 bases at V and 6 bases at J, with 16 bases between the two ends.